This T cell receptor (beta chain) comes out of a study of OX40 agonist ivuxolimab in advanced cancers. Study at large: Cohort: approximately 79% men, mean age 60, aged about 23 to 80. Three individuals attained partial responses, comprising one hepatocellular carcinoma case and two cutaneous melanoma cases.

The method was immunoSEQ multiplex PCR; TCRdb's version includes in-frame clones alone and lacks a portion of them. Of 55,000 to 75,000 clones listed, 85% are singletons. Trimming pared 0 bases from V and 2 bases from J, leaving 9 bases between. Germline V gives CDR1 SGDLS, CDR2 YYNGEE. This CDR3 comprises 14 residues. This TCR was recovered from an adult with an advanced solid tumor such as melanoma, head and neck, liver or kidney cancer. The V call is TRBV9, the J call TRBJ2-7; the D call may be TRBD1 or TRBD2 (5 bases each). Sequencing used CD4+ or CD8+ T cells sorted from blood, obtained in a trial of the OX40 agonist ivuxolimab. CDR3 bases: TGTGCCAGCAGCGTAGCTCCGGGGCCCTACGAGCAGTACTTC. It codes for CASSVAPGPYEQYF.